One sample yielded the 17 T cell receptor beta chains listed below, sequenced in a study of blood T cell repertoires in COVID-19. The repertoire was sequenced with immunoSEQ multiplex PCR; TCRdb's copy has only in-frame clones and lacks some. Of about 98,000 clones listed, 82% were seen once; the top ten hold roughly 10%. Sequencing was carried out using peripheral blood. These receptors originate from an older man with active or convalescent COVID-19.

This clone turned up a few times. This chain links TRBV29-1 with TRBJ2-1; no firm D call. The germline V gene encodes CDR1 SQVTM and CDR2 ANQGSEA. Deletions cut 4 bases from V and 4 bases from J, with 11 bases between. This CDR3 is 13 amino acids long. The DNA of the CDR3 is TGCAGCGTTGCCCCCCGGGTGTACAATGAGCAGTTCTTC. The encoded protein is CSVAPRVYNEQFF.

This clone was observed once. The chain uses TRBV11-3 and TRBJ2-5; the match to TRBD1 covers 8 bases. The trim removed 4 bases at V and 4 bases at J, leaving 5 bases unmatched. This CDR3 comprises 14 residues. Germline V gives CDR1 SGHNT, CDR2 YENEEA. The CDR3 loop is CASSSGQGIETQYF. CDR3 bases: TGTGCCAGCAGCTCCGGACAGGGTATAGAGACCCAGTACTTC.

J is TRBJ1-3 and V is TRBV18, with 7 bases that match TRBD1. The V segment lost 3 bases and the J segment 0 bases; nucleotides outside the gene matches: 5. Per germline, CDR1 KGHSH and CDR2 LQKENI. The CDR3 length is 16 residues. The CDR3 region has the DNA TGTGCCAGCTCACCGACAGGGAAGAGCTCTGGAAACACCATATATTTT. This sequence encodes CASSPTGKSSGNTIYF.

This clone was detected only a few times. This chain uses TRBV20-1 with TRBJ2-7; TRBD2 agrees at 12 bases. J gave up 2 bases and V 3 bases, and 5 bases lay outside the gene matches. CDR3 length: 15 amino acids. The V gene's germline CDR1 is DFQATT and CDR2 SNEGSKA (reference sequence). Here the CDR3 reads CSASPTSGGPYEQYF. Here the CDR3 DNA reads TGCAGTGCTAGTCCGACTAGCGGGGGTCCCTACGAGCAGTACTTC.

This clone was observed a single time. The chain is built from TRBV6-6 and TRBJ1-5; possible D gene TRBD1, 6 bases. CDR1 is MNHNY, CDR2 SVGAGI, per germline (reference sequence). The CDR3 contains 16 residues. V lost 0 bases and J lost 0, with 9 bases in between. The CDR3 sequence: CASSYSRGASNQPQHF. The CDR3 coding sequence is TGTGCCAGCAGTTACTCGCGGGGGGCTAGCAATCAGCCCCAGCATTTT.

The rearrangement links TRBV24-1 to TRBJ2-3; 8 nucleotides match TRBD1. The CDR3 spans 15 residues. Germline V CDR1 and CDR2: KGHDR, SFDVKD. With V trimmed by 4 bases and J by 1 base, 3 bases remained unmatched. CDR3 in amino acids: CATSDPGQGTDTQYF. CDR3 in DNA: TGTGCCACCAGTGACCCGGGACAGGGCACAGATACGCAGTATTTT.

V and J are TRBV6-2 or TRBV6-3 and TRBJ1-2, with D possibly TRBD1 on 5 matching bases. The CDR3 contains 13 residues. Germline V gene data show CDR1 as MNHEY and CDR2 as SVGEGT. V was trimmed by 2 bases and J by 3 bases, leaving 7 bases between them. This chain's CDR3 is CASSYGAYYGYTF. In DNA, the CDR3 is TGTGCCAGCAGTTACGGGGCTTACTATGGCTACACCTTC.

V gene TRBV5-1 combines with J gene TRBJ1-2; a possible D gene is TRBD1 (6 bases). Trimming removed 0 bases at V and 7 bases at J, with 13 bases between. The CDR3 is made up of 14 amino acids. Germline V gene lookup returns CDR1 SGHRS and CDR2 YFSETQ. The CDR3 bases are TGCGCCAGCAGCTTGGCACAGGGTCGATCTGGCTACACCTTC. It is translated as CASSLAQGRSGYTF. Complete variable domain (other parts from reference TRBV5-1 and TRBJ1-2): KAGVTQTPRYLIKTRGQQVTLSCSPISGHRSVSWYQQTPGQGLQFLFEYFSETQRNKGNFPGRFSGRQFSNSRSEMNVSTLELGDSALYLCASSLAQGRSGYTFGSGTRLTVV.

The V call is TRBV10-1, the J call TRBJ2-2; 8 positions agree with TRBD2. Germline V gives CDR1 WNHNN, CDR2 SYGVQD (reference sequence). The CDR3 spans 13 residues. Trimming at V came to 10 bases and at J to 7 bases, leaving 8 bases not matched to a gene. In DNA form, the CDR3 reads TGCGCCACCCAGCGGGGGAGTAACGGGGAGCTGTTTTTT. This encodes CATQRGSNGELFF.

This sequence joins TRBV7-2 and TRBJ2-1; TRBD2 aligns across 13 bases. CDR1 and CDR2 from the germline V gene are SGHTA and FQGNSA. V shed 5 bases, J shed 9 bases, and the junction held 13 bases outside the gene matches. The CDR3 is 17 residues long. The CDR3 here is CASSPRTSGGAFSEQFF. The DNA of the CDR3 is TGTGCCAGCAGCCCAAGAACTAGCGGGGGGGCCTTTAGTGAGCAGTTCTTC.

This sequence joins TRBV4-1 and TRBJ2-2; TRBD2 might be the D (5 bases). Germline V gene sequence: CDR1 MGHRA, CDR2 YSYEKL. The CDR3 spans 16 residues. V was clipped by 1 base and J by 4 bases, with 13 bases between them. The CDR3 is CASSQVPSSGTGELFF. The CDR3 DNA reads TGCGCCAGCAGCCAAGTCCCTAGCTCGGGCACCGGGGAGCTGTTTTTT.

The rearrangement joins TRBV6-6 to TRBJ2-1, with 11 positions matching TRBD2. The CDR3 has 15 residues. Germline CDR1 MNHNY, CDR2 SVGAGI (reference sequence). Losses at the gene ends were 2 bases for V and 7 bases for J; bases not matched to a gene: 4. The DNA for the CDR3 is TGTGCCAGCAGTTACCCTAGCGGGGGGAATAATGAGCAGTTCTTC. Translated, it gives CASSYPSGGNNEQFF.

The chain recombines TRBV14 with TRBJ2-3, with 7 bases fitting TRBD1. The CDR3 consists of 15 residues. V was clipped by 3 bases and J by 13 bases; unmatched bases: 16. Germline CDR1 is SGHDN and CDR2 is FVKESK. In nucleotides, the CDR3 is TGTGCCAGCAGCCAGTCCCTTGGGGCAAGGGGGCTGGAGTATTTT. This codes for CASSQSLGARGLEYF. The full variable domain, completed using reference TRBV14 and TRBJ2-3, is EAGVTQFPSHSVIEKGQTVTLRCDPISGHDNLYWYRRVMGKEIKFLLHFVKESKQDESGMPNNRFLAERTGGTYSTLKVQPAELEDSGVYFCASSQSLGARGLEYFGPGTRLTVL.

The rearrangement joins TRBV5-6 to TRBJ1-2; D not certain. The CDR3 loop spans 14 amino acids. Germline loops: CDR1 SGHDT, CDR2 YYEEEE. The V and J ends lost 0 bases and 4 bases respectively, with 10 bases between them. The CDR3 DNA follows: TGTGCCAGCAGCTTGGTGAGAGGGCTCTATGGCTACACCTTC. Encoded protein: CASSLVRGLYGYTF.

This chain links TRBV12-5 with TRBJ1-5; no firm D call. This CDR3 region has 12 residues. V was clipped by 4 bases and J by 4 bases, with 5 bases between them. CDR1 is LGHNT and CDR2 is FRNRAP in the germline V gene. The CDR3 DNA is TGTGCTAGTGGTTCCCCGAATCAGCCCCAGCATTTT. This translates into CASGSPNQPQHF.

The rearrangement joins TRBV3-1 (or the pseudogene TRBV3-2) to TRBJ1-6; D gene unclear. V was pared by 4 bases and J by 8 bases, with 6 bases between. The CDR3 is 12 amino acids. The V gene's germline CDR1 is LGHDT and CDR2 YNNKEL (reference sequence). The CDR3 here is CASSLGDSPLHF. CDR3 nucleotide sequence: TGTGCCAGCAGCCTCGGGGATTCACCCCTCCACTTT.

This clone has a single count. The CDR3 region is CASSLGTDSGNTIYF. Written as DNA, the CDR3 is TGTGCCAGCAGCCTCGGGACAGACTCTGGAAACACCATATATTTT. The chain couples TRBV5-4 to TRBJ1-3, with 7 bases lining up with TRBD1. The CDR3 covers 15 residues. Trimming at V came to 4 bases and at J to 0 bases, leaving 4 bases not matched to a gene. From germline, CDR1 is SGHNT and CDR2 YYREEE (reference sequence).